This is a list of T cell receptor beta chains from one sample in a study of PD-1 blockade in classical Hodgkin lymphoma. Repertoires were generated with immunoSEQ multiplex PCR, while TCRdb's copy carries only in-frame clones and drops some. The sample holds around 50,000 clones, about 75% seen once. Here the sequenced sample was peripheral blood mononuclear cells (PBMCs), taken before the fourth cycle of nivolumab. Receptors were obtained from a human donor with classical Hodgkin lymphoma. The CDR3 runs from the conserved cysteine through the conserved F or W. Each record gives: D gene, V gene, clone size, J gene, CDR3 DNA, CDR3 protein. The D gene is left open where the match is weak. Rows may omit the clone size; those that give it use once, few, many or a size class.

TRBD1	TRBV9	-	TRBJ1-1	TGTGCCAGCAGCAAGGGCGCGGACAGGGTGAGGGTTAAGCCTGAAGCTTTCTTT	CASSKGADRVRVKPEAFF
TRBD1	TRBV28	-	TRBJ1-5	TGTGCCAGCAGTTTAATGGCGGGGACAGGGAGCAATCAGCCCCAGCATTTT	CASSLMAGTGSNQPQHF
-	TRBV14	-	TRBJ2-7	TGTGCCAGCAGCCAAGATCTAGATAGGACCTACGAGCAGTACTTC	CASSQDLDRTYEQYF
-	TRBV29-1	-	TRBJ2-1	TGCAGCGTTGAATCGGTAGGGGGGTCGAGCTCCTACAATGAGCAGTTCTTC	CSVESVGGSSSYNEQFF
-	TRBV5-1	-	TRBJ2-7	TGCGCCAGCAGCCCCGTCCTTCCTGGGGGCCACGAGCAGTACTTC	CASSPVLPGGHEQYF
TRBD1	TRBV6-5	few	TRBJ2-7	TGTGCCAGCAGTCCCCCAGGGACAGGGGGCCTCGAGCAGTACTTC	CASSPPGTGGLEQYF
-	TRBV5-4	-	TRBJ2-3	TGTGCCAGCAGCTTGGATCCGGGCGACGCAGATACGCAGTATTTT	CASSLDPGDADTQYF
TRBD2	TRBV11-3	-	TRBJ2-3	TGTGCCAGCAGCCCACAAAGCGGGAGTTTGGCAGATACGCAGTATTTT	CASSPQSGSLADTQYF
TRBD2	TRBV5-4	-	TRBJ2-5	TGTGCCAGCAGCTTAAGACTAGCCCAAGAGACCCAGTACTTC	CASSLRLAQETQYF
-	TRBV19	-	TRBJ1-2	TGTGCCAGTAGGTCCACAGGGCCCACCTATGGCTACACCTTC	CASRSTGPTYGYTF
TRBD1	TRBV2	-	TRBJ2-7	TGTGCCAGCAGTGTAACAGGGGGCGGCTTTATCGAGCAGTACTTC	CASSVTGGGFIEQYF
TRBD1	TRBV7-9	-	TRBJ2-7	TGTGCCAGCAGCTTAAGCCCGATCAAACAGGGGCTCCAGGGCGAGCAGTACTTC	CASSLSPIKQGLQGEQYF
TRBD1	TRBV4-3	-	TRBJ1-4	TGCGCCAGCAGCCAAGACCGGCCTCTGAACTACGGGACAGATGAAAAACTGTTTTTT	CASSQDRPLNYGTDEKLFF
-	TRBV2	-	TRBJ2-7	TGTGCCGTCCAAGTAGAAGTAGGCAGACAAACGCAGTACTTC	CAVQVEVGRQTQYF
TRBD1	TRBV12-5	-	TRBJ2-7	TGTGCTAGTGGTCTATCCGACAGGGACTACGAGCAGTACTTC	CASGLSDRDYEQYF
-	TRBV7-2	-	TRBJ2-3	TGTGCCAGCAGCCGAAGCACAGATACGCAGTATTTT	CASSRSTDTQYF
-	TRBV10-3	-	TRBJ2-1	TGTGCCATCAGTATTTCAAGCGGATTTTACAATGAGCAGTTCTTC	CAISISSGFYNEQFF
TRBD1	TRBV6-5	-	TRBJ2-7	TGTGCCAGCAGAAGTCCGACAGGGTCCTACGAGCAGTACTTC	CASRSPTGSYEQYF
TRBD1	TRBV6-1	few	TRBJ1-1	TGTGCCAGCAGTGAAGTATACGGGACAGTGAGTTACGCTTTCTTT	CASSEVYGTVSYAFF
-	TRBV30	-	TRBJ1-1	TGTGCCTGGGGACCCGTACAGCTGAACACTGAAGCTTTCTTT	CAWGPVQLNTEAFF
-	TRBV25-1	-	TRBJ1-1	TGTGCCAGCAGTGGGGGTTCCTGGACTGAAGCTTTCTTT	CASSGGSWTEAFF
TRBD1	TRBV7-3	-	TRBJ1-2	TGTGCCAGCAGCTCCCCGGACCGACAGGGCACATTATTCGGGTACACCTTC	CASSSPDRQGTLFGYTF
TRBD1	TRBV5-1	-	TRBJ1-2	TGCGCCAGCAGCTTGGGACAGGGAGAGCTTTATGGCTACACCTTC	CASSLGQGELYGYTF
-	TRBV5-4	-	TRBJ2-1	TGTGCCAGCAGCTCCAACAATGAGCAGTTCTTC	CASSSNNEQFF
TRBD2	TRBV19	-	TRBJ2-1	TGTGCCAGTAGTATAGGCGCCAGACTAGCCGAACTCTACAATGAGCAGTTCTTC	CASSIGARLAELYNEQFF
-	TRBV19	-	TRBJ1-4	TGTGCCAGTAGTATGGTCGGCCAGCAGGGAGAAAAACTGTTTTTT	CASSMVGQQGEKLFF